This T cell receptor (beta chain) came from a study of B cell selection in AIRE deficiency. General study points: Healthy Tconv contained about two fifths of shared healthy Treg sequences; only TCRbeta sequenced. Roughly 29% of healthy-donor shared Treg TCRbeta sequences appeared in patient Tconv cells. In TCRBV usage, CDR3 length and diversity, patient Tconv and Treg cells matched healthy donors.

Conventional CD4 T cells were sorted as CD4+CD127+ cells. Measured with immunoSEQ multiplex PCR; TCRdb has only the in-frame clones, and not every one. The repertoire holds tens of thousands of clones, with about 97% as singletons. The CDR3 is made up of 18 amino acids. The V gene's germline CDR1 is SGHTA and CDR2 FQGNSA. The junction had 12 bases not matched to a gene; V was cut back by 5 bases and J by 2 bases. About this clone itself: What it binds is not known.

The V gene is TRBV7-2, the J gene TRBJ1-6; 7 bases fit TRBD1. Sequences were obtained from conventional CD4+ T cells sorted from PBMCs. The source of this sequence is a human donor with AIRE deficiency. The CDR3 DNA follows: TGTGCCAGCAGCCCAGATGGGCGGCAGGGGGCCTATAATTCACCCCTCCACTTT. It is translated as CASSPDGRQGAYNSPLHF. The full variable domain, completed using reference TRBV7-2 and TRBJ1-6, is GAGVSQSPSNKVTEKGKDVELRCDPISGHTALYWYRQSLGQGLEFLIYFQGNSAPDKSGLPSDRFSAERTGGSVSTLTIQRTQQEDSAVYLCASSPDGRQGAYNSPLHFGNGTRLTVT.